The clone carrying this T cell receptor beta chain was seen a few times. No antigen is known for it. A quantitative 5'-RACE method, one with molecular barcodes, was used to make TCR beta libraries. TCRdb redid the calling of the 5' RACE reads with MiXCR, one entry per CDR3 protein. The table shows tens of thousands of distinct CDR3 sequences, with approximately 17% occurring only once. This sample was taken from a study of CD8 T cells in ankylosing spondylitis. Findings of the study overall: Made up of 7 to 9 highly homologous variants, a TCR beta motif appeared characteristic of ankylosing spondylitis blood.

The CDR3 consists of 14 residues. CDR1 and CDR2 from the germline V gene are MDHEN and SYDVKM. Germline trimming cut 3 bases from V and 5 bases from J; bases unmatched to any gene: 2. V is TRBV28 and J is TRBJ2-5; TRBD1 matches 11 bases. Sequenced: blood. This TCR was recovered from a male donor with ankylosing spondylitis or in good health (not recorded which). CDR3 coding DNA: TGTGCCAGCAGTTTCCGGGACAGGGGGGAGACCCAGTACTTC. Encoded protein: CASSFRDRGETQYF.